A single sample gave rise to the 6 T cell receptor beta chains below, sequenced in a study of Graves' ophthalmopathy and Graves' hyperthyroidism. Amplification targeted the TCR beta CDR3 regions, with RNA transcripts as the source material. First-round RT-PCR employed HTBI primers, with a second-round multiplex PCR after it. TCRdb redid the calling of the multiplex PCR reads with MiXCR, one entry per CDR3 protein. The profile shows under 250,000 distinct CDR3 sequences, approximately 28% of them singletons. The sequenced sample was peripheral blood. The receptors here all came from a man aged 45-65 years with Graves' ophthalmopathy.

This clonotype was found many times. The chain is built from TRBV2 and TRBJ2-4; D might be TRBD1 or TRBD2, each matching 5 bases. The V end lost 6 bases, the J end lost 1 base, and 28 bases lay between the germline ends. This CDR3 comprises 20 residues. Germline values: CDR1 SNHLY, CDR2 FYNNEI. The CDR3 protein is CASSGVQGRLGSIAKNIQYF. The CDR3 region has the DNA TGTGCCAGCAGCGGAGTGCAGGGACGGTTAGGATCCATCGCCAAAAACATTCAGTACTTC. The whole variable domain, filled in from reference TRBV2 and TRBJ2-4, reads EPEVTQTPSHQVTQMGQEVILRCVPISNHLYFYWYRQILGQKVEFLVSFYNNEISEKSEIFDDQFSVERPDGSNFTLKIRSTKLEDSAMYFCASSGVQGRLGSIAKNIQYFGAGTRLSVL.

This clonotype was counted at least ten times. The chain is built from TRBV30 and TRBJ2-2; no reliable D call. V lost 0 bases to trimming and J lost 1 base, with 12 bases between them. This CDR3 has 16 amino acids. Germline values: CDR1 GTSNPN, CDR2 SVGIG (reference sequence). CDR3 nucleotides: TGTGCCTGGAGTGTACCCCCTATCCTGAACACCGGGGAGCTGTTTTTT. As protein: CAWSVPPILNTGELFF.

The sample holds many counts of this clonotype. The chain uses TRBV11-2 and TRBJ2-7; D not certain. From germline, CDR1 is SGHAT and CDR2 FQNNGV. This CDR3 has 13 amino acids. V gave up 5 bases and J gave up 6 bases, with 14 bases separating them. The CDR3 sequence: CASSPLDLAEQYF. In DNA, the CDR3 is TGTGCCAGCAGCCCGCTAGATCTCGCCGAGCAGTACTTC.

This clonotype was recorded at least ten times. CDR3 nucleotides: TGTGCCAGCGGAGAGACAGGAGGTATTTACGAGCAGTACTTC. Encoded protein: CASGETGGIYEQYF. The gene calls are TRBV27 and TRBJ2-7, with D maybe TRBD1 (6 bases). Germline V gene sequence: CDR1 MNHEY, CDR2 SMNVEV (reference sequence). V was shortened by 8 bases and J by 4 bases, with 18 bases between the two germline ends. This CDR3 contains 14 residues.

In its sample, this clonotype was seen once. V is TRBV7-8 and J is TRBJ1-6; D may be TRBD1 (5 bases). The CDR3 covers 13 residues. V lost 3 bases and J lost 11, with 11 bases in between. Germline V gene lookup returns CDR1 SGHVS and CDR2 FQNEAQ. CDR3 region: CASSLGGLTPLHF. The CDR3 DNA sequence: TGTGCCAGCAGCTTGGGGGGTTTGACACCCCTCCACTTT.

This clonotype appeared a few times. CDR3 nucleotide sequence: TGTGCCAGCAGTGAGTGGCAGTTCGGGACCCAGTACTTC. Its protein product is CASSEWQFGTQYF. V usage is TRBV6-1 and J usage is TRBJ2-5; D gene ambiguous. The germline V gene has CDR1 MNHNS and CDR2 SASEGT. This CDR3 is 13 amino acids long. The V end lost 3 bases, the J end lost 7 bases, and 12 bases lay between the germline ends.